The clone carrying this TCR beta chain was picked up one time. Antigen specificity is unknown. J gave up 5 bases and V 5 bases, and 10 bases lay outside the gene matches. This CDR3 has 15 amino acids. CDR1 is KGHDR, CDR2 SFDVKD, per germline. This specimen belongs to a study of post-analysis software for immune sequencing data. Study-wide background: Both relapsing-remitting and secondary progressive multiple sclerosis featured among the disease courses, as did progressive-relapsing multiple sclerosis. Study-wide results and limits: When patients were compared with controls, about five TRBV segments were more frequent, TRBV5-6, TRBV5-1 and TRBV20-1 among them. Multiple sclerosis was associated with a significant reduction in normalized Chao1 diversity relative to controls.

The TCR beta cDNA libraries carried unique molecular identifiers. Roughly 500,000 cDNA molecules were obtained per 1 to 10 million input T cells. TCRdb analysed the PCR reads with MiXCR anew, one entry per CDR3 protein. The table lists roughly 580,000 distinct CDR3 sequences, roughly 47% of them singletons. The specimen sequenced was blood. The TCR originated in a girl aged 5 to 17 with multiple sclerosis. This chain uses TRBV24-1 with TRBJ2-5; the match to TRBD1 covers 7 bases. CDR3 sequence (DNA): TGTGCCACCAGTGGTAGAGGGACAGACGGTGAGACCCAGTACTTC. It translates to CATSGRGTDGETQYF.